Each of the 21 T cell receptor beta chains below was sequenced from the same sample in a study of OX40 agonist ivuxolimab in advanced cancers. Repertoires were generated with immunoSEQ multiplex PCR, while TCRdb's copy carries only in-frame clones and drops some. The sample lists fewer than 100,000 clones; roughly 89% were seen once. Sample: CD4+ or CD8+ T cells sorted from blood, taken in a trial of the OX40 agonist ivuxolimab. Receptor source: an adult with an advanced solid tumor such as melanoma, head and neck, liver or kidney cancer.

The chain is built from TRBV19 and TRBJ1-1, with D perhaps TRBD1 (6 bases). The V gene's germline CDR1 is LNHDA and CDR2 SQIVND (reference sequence). V lost 9 bases and J 3 bases, leaving 14 bases between the germline ends. The CDR3 length is 13 residues. The CDR3 coding sequence is TGTGCCAGCAAGGACAGTATTTACACTGAAGCTTTCTTT. It encodes CASKDSIYTEAFF.

J is TRBJ1-4 and V is TRBV21-1. TRBV21-1 constitutes a pseudogene. The CDR3 has 17 residues. CDR3 residues: CASSPLLRPQEDEKLFF. For the CDR3, the DNA is TGTGCCAGCAGCCCCCTCTTACGGCCCCAGGAGGATGAAAAACTGTTTTTT.

This clone was picked up a small number of times. The CDR3 region has the DNA TGTGCCAGCGGGCCAGGGGGCTTGAGCTATGGCTACACCTTC. This codes for CASGPGGLSYGYTF. This chain uses TRBV5-4 with TRBJ1-2; 8 bases map to TRBD1. Trimming took 7 bases from V and 4 from J; bases not matched to a gene: 9. Germline-derived CDR1 and CDR2 are SGHNT and YYREEE (reference sequence). The CDR3 loop spans 14 amino acids. Based on the CDR3 plus reference TRBV5-4 and TRBJ1-2, the full variable domain is ETGVTQSPTHLIKTRGQQVTLRCSSQSGHNTVSWYQQALGQGPQFIFQYYREEENGRGNFPPRFSGLQFPNYSSELNVNALELDDSALYLCASGPGGLSYGYTFGSGTRLTVV.

The count of this clone is one. The chain couples TRBV25-1 to TRBJ2-3; D is perhaps TRBD1 (6 bases). CDR1 MGHDK and CDR2 SYGVNS come from the germline V gene. Trimming cost V 2 bases and J 2 bases, with 17 bases left between them. The CDR3 spans 17 residues. CDR3 region: CASSEGVPGQDTDTQYF. Written as DNA, the CDR3 is TGTGCCAGCAGTGAAGGTGTTCCGGGACAAGACACAGATACGCAGTATTTT.

The V call is TRBV10-3, the J call TRBJ1-6; D gene uncertain. Germline V lookup: CDR1 ENHRY, CDR2 SYGVKD. V lost 0 bases, J lost 0 bases, and 9 bases lay in between. CDR3 size: 17 residues. The CDR3 DNA is TGTGCCATCAGTGAGTCGTTGGGGAGCTCCTATAATTCACCCCTCCACTTT. Protein product: CAISESLGSSYNSPLHF.

This clone was detected once. The chain combines TRBV1 with TRBJ1-5. TRBV1 is a listed pseudogene. The CDR3 is made up of 15 amino acids. The CDR3 coding sequence is TGCACCAGCAGAAAGGGGGGACCCCGCGATCAGCCCCAGCATTTT. It codes for CTSRKGGPRDQPQHF.

This chain links TRBV5-8 with TRBJ2-2, with D possibly TRBD1 on 6 matching bases. V was cut by 1 base and J by 8 bases, with 18 bases left in between. The CDR3 is 16 amino acids. Per the germline V gene, CDR1 is SGHTS and CDR2 is YDEGEE. CDR3 in amino acids: CASSLIQGNPVGELFF. Written as DNA, the CDR3 is TGTGCCAGCAGCTTGATTCAGGGGAATCCGGTGGGGGAGCTGTTTTTT.

The CDR3 bases are TGTGCCAGCAGTTTCGTTTCGAACACCGGGGAGCTGTTTTTT. It codes for CASSFVSNTGELFF. The chain employs TRBV27 and TRBJ2-2; D gene ambiguous. This CDR3 is 14 amino acids long. Germline V CDR1 and CDR2: MNHEY, SMNVEV (reference sequence). Trimming stripped 3 bases from V and 0 bases from J, with 5 bases between.

This chain joins TRBV9 and TRBJ1-1; D remains unclear. CDR1 and CDR2 (germline): SGDLS, YYNGEE. The germline V and J ends were trimmed by 0 bases and 6 bases, with 9 bases remaining between them. The CDR3 runs to 13 residues. Here the CDR3 reads CASSVGTDSEAFF. The CDR3 DNA follows: TGTGCCAGCAGCGTAGGAACAGATTCTGAAGCTTTCTTT.

The gene calls are TRBV4-2 and TRBJ2-1; TRBD2 matches at 11 bases. Germline V lookup: CDR1 LGHNA, CDR2 YNFKEQ. V shed 4 bases, J shed 6 bases, and the junction held 20 bases outside the gene matches. This CDR3 region has 20 residues. CDR3 sequence (DNA): TGTGCCAGCAGCCCAAAATGGGGGCCGGGACTAGCGGTTGGTGTCAATGAGCAGTTCTTC. This encodes CASSPKWGPGLAVGVNEQFF.

This chain joins TRBV4-3 and TRBJ1-5; perhaps TRBD1 as D (5 bases). V gave up 3 bases and J gave up 8 bases, with 11 bases separating them. The CDR3 length is 13 residues. Germline CDR1 and CDR2: LGHNA and YSLEER. In DNA, the CDR3 is TGCGCCAGCAGCCAGAGGGGAGGGGAGCCCCAGCATTTT. The encoded protein is CASSQRGGEPQHF.

The chain couples TRBV5-4 to TRBJ2-6; D unclear. The V gene's germline CDR1 is SGHNT and CDR2 YYREEE (reference sequence). Trimming removed 4 bases from V and 0 bases from J, with 8 bases in between. The length of the CDR3 is 15 residues. CDR3 coding DNA: TGTGCCAGCAGCCCCGAATACTCTGGGGCCAACGTCCTGACTTTC. Translation gives CASSPEYSGANVLTF.

V usage is TRBV9 and J usage is TRBJ2-2, with 9 bases fitting TRBD1. The CDR3 consists of 17 residues. Trimming took 4 bases from V and 4 from J; bases not matched to a gene: 11. Germline V gene sequence: CDR1 SGDLS, CDR2 YYNGEE. CDR3 in DNA: TGTGCCAGCAGCAGCCGGGACAGGGTGCTGGGCACCGGGGAGCTGTTTTTT. It yields the protein CASSSRDRVLGTGELFF.

The chain recombines TRBV5-6 with TRBJ2-2, with D unresolved. This CDR3 comprises 12 residues. Between the trimmed V and J ends, which lost 4 bases and 4 bases, there was a span of 5 bases. In germline, CDR1 is SGHDT, CDR2 YYEEEE. The CDR3 DNA sequence: TGTGCCAGCAGCCTGACCACCGGGGAGCTGTTTTTT. It encodes CASSLTTGELFF. Full variable domain (outside the CDR3, taken from reference TRBV5-6 and TRBJ2-2): DAGVTQSPTHLIKTRGQQVTLRCSPKSGHDTVSWYQQALGQGPQFIFQYYEEEERQRGNFPDRFSGHQFPNYSSELNVNALLLGDSALYLCASSLTTGELFFGEGSRLTVL.

The table lists this clone with a count of one. Compared with germline, one end of the junction differs, possibly owing to a read error. The DNA of the CDR3 is TGTGCCAGCACTTTAACCAGGGTCTACAATGAGCAGTTCTTC. Its translation: CASTLTRVYNEQFF. The chain has TRBV28 and TRBJ2-1; tentatively, D is TRBD1 (5 bases). CDR1 and CDR2 from the germline V gene are MDHEN and SYDVKM. CDR3 size: 14 residues.

The chain links TRBV18 to TRBJ2-1; 9 nucleotides agree with TRBD2. V trimming: 3 bases; J trimming: 7 bases; junction bases outside the gene matches: 4. Per the germline V gene, CDR1 is KGHSH and CDR2 is LQKENI. The CDR3 covers 14 residues. CDR3 protein: CASSPAGGQNEQFF. The CDR3 DNA reads TGTGCCAGCTCACCGGCGGGAGGGCAAAATGAGCAGTTCTTC.

The chain uses TRBV5-1 and TRBJ2-1, with TRBD1 as a possible D gene (6 bases). Germline CDR1 and CDR2: SGHRS and YFSETQ. V lost 2 bases to trimming and J lost 2 bases, with 14 bases between them. The CDR3 consists of 16 residues. CDR3 sequence: CASSFGNRVTYNEQFF. The CDR3 DNA reads as TGCGCCAGCAGCTTTGGGAACAGGGTAACCTACAATGAGCAGTTCTTC.

The V and J genes are TRBV15 and TRBJ2-3, with 10 nucleotides matching TRBD1. CDR1 is LNHNV and CDR2 is YYDKDF in the germline V gene (reference sequence). This CDR3 is 16 amino acids long. V trimming: 4 bases; J trimming: 6 bases; junction bases outside the gene matches: 10. The CDR3 protein is CATSKIGQGDIDTQYF. The CDR3 nucleotides read TGTGCCACCAGCAAGATCGGACAGGGGGACATTGATACGCAGTATTTT. The full variable domain, rest sourced from reference TRBV15 and TRBJ2-3, is DAMVIQNPRYQVTQFGKPVTLSCSQTLNHNVMYWYQQKSSQAPKLLFHYYDKDFNNEADTPDNFQSRRPNTSFCFLDIRSPGLGDTAMYLCATSKIGQGDIDTQYFGPGTRLTVL.

This chain connects TRBV4-1 to TRBJ2-5, with a weak D call TRBD2 (6 bases). Germline CDR1 reads MGHRA; CDR2 reads YSYEKL. The CDR3 length is 18 residues. Trimming took off 1 base at V and 4 bases at J, with 22 bases between the two ends. In nucleotides, the CDR3 is TGCGCCAGCAGCCAAGTGGGGGGAGGCAGGGCCCCGGGAGAGACCCAGTACTTC. Protein product: CASSQVGGGRAPGETQYF.

This chain links TRBV9 with TRBJ1-2; D might be TRBD1 (5 bases). The V gene lost 0 bases and the J gene lost 7 bases, with 10 bases spanning the gap. CDR3 size: 13 residues. The germline V gene has CDR1 SGDLS and CDR2 YYNGEE. The CDR3 loop is CASSVVVGGGYTF. The CDR3 DNA reads TGTGCCAGCAGCGTAGTTGTCGGGGGTGGCTACACCTTC.

This clone was seen a single time. The chain couples TRBV5-6 to TRBJ2-2, with TRBD2 matching 12 bases. This CDR3 has 17 amino acids. The junction had 8 bases not matched to a gene; V was cut back by 4 bases and J by 4 bases. The germline V gene has CDR1 SGHDT and CDR2 YYEEEE. CDR3 amino acids: CASSPDLAGGGTGELFF. CDR3 bases: TGTGCCAGCAGCCCGGACCTAGCGGGAGGGGGCACCGGGGAGCTGTTTTTT.